One and the same sample provided the 18 T cell receptor beta chains below, sequenced in a study of early T cells in non-severe SARS-CoV-2 infection. TCRdb processed the 5' RACE reads anew with MiXCR; each CDR3 protein has one entry. The sample lists approximately 69,000 distinct CDR3 sequences, 10% to 12% occurring once. The sample here was whole blood, taken at baseline. All receptors derive from an adult who was a healthcare worker with PCR-confirmed SARS-CoV-2 infection or an uninfected control (not recorded which).

This clonotype was seen a few times. The chain links TRBV7-3 to TRBJ2-7; D remains unclear. Germline V gene data show CDR1 as SGHTA and CDR2 as FQGTGA. The CDR3 is made up of 13 amino acids. The ends were cut back, 0 bases at V and 4 bases at J, with 7 bases in the middle. CDR3 protein: CASSLTFGYEQYF. The CDR3 bases are TGTGCCAGCAGCTTAACGTTCGGTTACGAGCAGTACTTC.

The chain carries TRBV30 and TRBJ1-1; no reliable D call. Looked up from germline, CDR1 is GTSNPN and CDR2 is SVGIG (reference sequence). The CDR3 spans 11 residues. V shed 2 bases and J shed 6 bases, with 7 bases lying between them. The DNA for the CDR3 is TGTGCCTGGAGTAGGGAATCTGAAGCTTTCTTT. This encodes CAWSRESEAFF.

A note on this clonotype: A single base separates this from a much larger clone, so it may be a read error. The rearrangement uses TRBV20-1 and TRBJ1-4; the D gene is possibly TRBD1 (6 bases). The CDR3 runs 13 residues. Germline CDR1 reads DFQATT; CDR2 reads SNEGSKA (reference sequence). DNA of the CDR3: TGCAGAGCTAGCGAGGGGGCTAATGAAAAACTGTTTTTT. This translates into CRASEGANEKLFF.

The chain couples TRBV21-1 to TRBJ2-7; the table calls TRBD1, which could not be checked here. TRBV21-1 is recorded as a pseudogene. This CDR3 is built from 16 residues. The CDR3 loop reads CASSQRKGRDYYEQYF. Here the CDR3 DNA reads TGTGCCAGCAGCCAAAGGAAGGGACGGGATTACTACGAGCAGTACTTC.

This clonotype has ten or more counts. One junction end does not reproduce the germline sequence, and a read error may be involved. The V and J genes are TRBV7-2 and TRBJ2-1; no reliable D call. Germline V lookup: CDR1 SGHTA, CDR2 FQGNSA. This CDR3 is built from 12 residues. CDR3 coding DNA: TGTGCCAGCAGTTTAGACGGCAATGAGCAGTTCTTC. Translating it yields CASSLDGNEQFF.

This clonotype was observed many times. V is TRBV7-9 and J is TRBJ2-3; D is unclear. The CDR3 is made up of 13 amino acids. Trimming removed 0 bases at V and 2 bases at J, with 3 bases between. CDR1 is SEHNR and CDR2 is FQNEAQ in the germline V gene (reference sequence). In DNA form, the CDR3 reads TGTGCCAGCAGCTTAGCGGTCACAGATACGCAGTATTTT. Translated: CASSLAVTDTQYF.

This clonotype was seen ten or more times. This chain connects TRBV5-6 to TRBJ1-5; D is ambiguous. Germline values: CDR1 SGHDT, CDR2 YYEEEE. This CDR3 comprises 16 residues. With 2 bases removed from V and 5 bases from J, the gap between germline ends came to 17 bases. Here the CDR3 DNA reads TGTGCCAGCAGCTTTTCTGCCGTTTCCCCCTATCAGCCCCAGCATTTT. The encoded protein is CASSFSAVSPYQPQHF.

This clonotype was recorded many times. This chain joins TRBV3-2 and TRBJ2-4; whether TRBD2, the table's D call, matches the DNA was not checked. TRBV3-2 is reported as a pseudogene. The CDR3 runs 18 residues. CDR3 amino acids: CASSHLAEGIGAKNIQYF. As DNA, the CDR3 is TGTGCCAGCAGCCATTTAGCGGAGGGCATCGGAGCCAAAAACATTCAGTACTTC.

The chain joins TRBV29-1 to TRBJ2-5, with no clear D. V was trimmed by 2 bases and J by 1 base, leaving 5 bases between them. CDR1 SQVTM and CDR2 ANQGSEA come from the germline V gene. This CDR3 has 12 amino acids. CDR3 loop: CSVERGQETQYF. Here the CDR3 DNA reads TGCAGCGTTGAACGCGGCCAAGAGACCCAGTACTTC.

This rearrangement joins TRBV9 to TRBJ2-7, with D perhaps matching TRBD2 (7 bases). V dropped 0 bases and J dropped 7 bases, with 20 bases sitting between them. Germline values: CDR1 SGDLS, CDR2 YYNGEE. The CDR3 length is 16 residues. The CDR3 DNA sequence: TGTGCCAGCAGCGTAGTCTCGTGGGGGGGCCCTTGGGAGCAGTACTTC. Protein product: CASSVVSWGGPWEQYF. Variable domain in full (rest from reference TRBV9 and TRBJ2-7): DSGVTQTPKHLITATGQRVTLRCSPRSGDLSVYWYQQSLDQGLQFLIQYYNGEERAKGNILERFSAQQFPDLHSELNLSSLELGDSALYFCASSVVSWGGPWEQYFGPGTRLTVT.

Points on this clonotype: A clone one base away is much larger, so this may be a read error. This sequence joins TRBV29-1 and TRBJ2-3; the D is unclear. Germline CDR1 and CDR2: SQVTM and ANQGSEA. CDR3 size: 11 residues. V dropped 0 bases and J dropped 2 bases, with 0 bases sitting between them. The CDR3, as DNA: TGCAGCGTTGAAGACACAGATACGCAGTATTTT. Its translation: CSVEDTDTQYF.

This clonotype was picked up a small number of times. The chain has TRBV10-3 and TRBJ2-5; D unresolved. The CDR3 spans 11 residues. The V gene lost 6 bases and the J gene lost 3 bases, with 5 bases spanning the gap. CDR1 is ENHRY and CDR2 is SYGVKD in the germline V gene. CDR3 protein: CAIRSEETQYF. As DNA, the CDR3 is TGTGCCATCAGATCCGAAGAGACCCAGTACTTC.

In its sample, this clonotype was seen a few times. V gene TRBV20-1 combines with J gene TRBJ2-3; 12 bases agree with TRBD2. The CDR3 has 16 amino acids. Germline V gene lookup returns CDR1 DFQATT and CDR2 SNEGSKA (reference sequence). V lost 5 bases, J lost 5 bases, and 11 bases stayed unmatched. Written as DNA, the CDR3 is TGCAGTGCTCGAAAGACTAGCGGGAGTGTCGGAGATACGCAGTATTTT. Amino acid sequence: CSARKTSGSVGDTQYF.

This clonotype was seen at least ten times. The gene calls are TRBV5-4 and TRBJ2-5, with D possibly being TRBD2 (5 bases). The CDR3 has 14 amino acids. Germline V CDR1 and CDR2: SGHNT, YYREEE (reference sequence). Trimming cost V 0 bases and J 5 bases, with 11 bases left between them. CDR3 region: CASSLGSERETQYF. The DNA of the CDR3 is TGTGCCAGCAGCTTGGGGTCCGAGCGGGAGACCCAGTACTTC.

This chain uses TRBV7-2 with TRBJ1-4; possibly TRBD1 for D (6 bases). V lost 1 base to trimming and J lost 6 bases, with 9 bases between them. Per germline, CDR1 SGHTA and CDR2 FQGNSA. This CDR3 has 14 amino acids. The CDR3 DNA reads TGTGCCAGCAGCTTAGGAGACAGGCATGAAAAACTGTTTTTT. It encodes CASSLGDRHEKLFF.

This clonotype was observed a handful of times. The rearrangement links TRBV6-6 to TRBJ1-5; a weak D match, TRBD1 (5 bases). Germline CDR1 MNHNY, CDR2 SVGAGI (reference sequence). This CDR3 is 14 amino acids long. The V end lost 6 bases, the J end lost 3 bases, and 12 bases lay between the germline ends. The CDR3 DNA sequence: TGTGCCAGCAGAAACACAGGACTCAATCAGCCCCAGCATTTT. It is translated as CASRNTGLNQPQHF.

This clonotype has a handful of counts. The chain couples TRBV3-1 to TRBJ2-3; 8 bases align to TRBD1. Germline-derived CDR1 and CDR2 are LGHDT and YNNKEL (reference sequence). The CDR3 has 16 residues. V was pared by 3 bases and J by 3 bases, with 8 bases of the junction left unmatched. DNA for the CDR3: TGTGCCAGCAGCCAGGGAAGGACAGGGATTACAGATACGCAGTATTTT. This translates into CASSQGRTGITDTQYF.

The gene calls are TRBV7-3 and TRBJ2-3, with 9 nucleotides matching TRBD1. After removal of 6 bases from V and 4 bases from J, the junction contained 8 bases not matched to a gene. The CDR3 is made up of 15 amino acids. Germline V gene lookup returns CDR1 SGHTA and CDR2 FQGTGA. The CDR3 region has the DNA TGTGCCAGCAGTTTCACAGGGGGCCCCGCAGATACGCAGTATTTT. Translation gives CASSFTGGPADTQYF.